These 27 T cell receptor beta chains share one sample of origin, sequenced in a study of blood T cell repertoires in COVID-19 (dated by TCRdb to 2020 to 2022). Library construction relied on the immunoSEQ multiplex PCR assay. As stored in TCRdb, this immuneACCESS dataset retains in-frame rearrangements with V and J assigned. A fraction of the clones does not appear; measured against another copy, unresolved V genes explain less than half of the discrepancy, and the remainder lacks a known reason. A total of 14,000 or so clones appear in this sample, 80% to 90% of them only once. The ten largest clones take up roughly a quarter of the sample. The specimen was peripheral blood. Every receptor here comes from a woman between 45 and 65 years old with active or convalescent COVID-19.

The chain couples TRBV28 to TRBJ1-5, with D perhaps TRBD1 (6 bases). Germline V gene sequence: CDR1 MDHEN, CDR2 SYDVKM. V lost 4 bases to trimming and J lost 2 bases, with 24 bases between them. The CDR3 is 19 amino acids. The CDR3 bases are TGTGCCAGCAGTTACCGGGGCCTAACAGGGATCCTTGGCAATCAGCCCCAGCATTTT. Its protein product is CASSYRGLTGILGNQPQHF.

V and J are TRBV9 and TRBJ2-3, with 13 bases matching TRBD2. CDR1 is SGDLS and CDR2 is YYNGEE in the germline V gene. This CDR3 is built from 16 residues. V was pared by 3 bases and J by 0 bases, with 1 base of the junction left unmatched. CDR3 coding DNA: TGTGCCAGCAGCGGGACTAGCGGGGGTAGCACAGATACGCAGTATTTT. Amino acid sequence: CASSGTSGGSTDTQYF.

J is TRBJ2-1 and V is TRBV7-2; 9 bases line up with TRBD2. Germline CDR1 is SGHTA and CDR2 is FQGNSA. There are 16 residues in the CDR3. J lost 0 bases, V lost 4 bases, and 4 bases had no gene match. This chain's CDR3 is CASSSLAGVSYNEQFF. CDR3 DNA sequence: TGTGCCAGCAGCTCATTAGCGGGAGTCTCCTACAATGAGCAGTTCTTC.

The rearrangement joins TRBV6-5 to TRBJ1-3; D gene uncertain. The CDR3 extends over 15 amino acids. The germline V gene has CDR1 MNHEY and CDR2 SVGAGI. Trimming shortened V by 7 bases and J by 4 bases, and 17 bases separated the two germline ends. As DNA, the CDR3 is TGTGCCAGCACTGTGCCGGGGTATCCAGGAAACACCATATATTTT. Translated: CASTVPGYPGNTIYF.

CDR3 coding DNA: TGTGCCAGCAGCGCCGCGATAGCCAAAAACATTCAGTACTTC. It yields the protein CASSAAIAKNIQYF. The V gene is TRBV5-4, the J gene TRBJ2-4; D remains ambiguous. CDR3 length: 14 residues. V was pared by 4 bases and J by 0 bases, with 8 bases between. Germline lookup yields CDR1 SGHNT and CDR2 YYREEE (reference sequence).

This chain joins TRBV18 and TRBJ1-1; D is perhaps TRBD1 (6 bases). This CDR3 has 13 amino acids. The germline gives CDR1 KGHSH, CDR2 LQKENI. Deletions cut 7 bases from V and 7 bases from J, with 16 bases between. This chain's CDR3 is CASFLGGASEAFF. The CDR3 DNA reads as TGTGCCAGCTTTTTGGGGGGGGCGAGTGAAGCTTTCTTT.

J is TRBJ2-7 and V is TRBV15; TRBD2 aligns across 12 bases. The CDR3 is made up of 16 amino acids. V dropped 0 bases and J dropped 6; count of bases not matched to a gene: 6. From germline, CDR1 is LNHNV and CDR2 YYDKDF (reference sequence). CDR3 residues: CATSRELAGGRFEQYF. The CDR3 DNA is TGTGCCACCAGCAGAGAACTAGCGGGGGGTCGGTTCGAGCAGTACTTC.

The chain's CDR3 is CASSSRSGSAPLHF. CDR3 nucleotides: TGTGCCAGCAGCTCCCGGTCGGGGTCGGCACCCCTCCACTTT. This sequence joins TRBV13 and TRBJ1-6; D is ambiguous. V lost 4 bases and J lost 11, with 15 bases in between. The germline V gene has CDR1 PRHDT and CDR2 FYEKMQ (reference sequence). The CDR3 is made up of 14 amino acids.

The chain combines TRBV9 with TRBJ1-2, with unresolved D. Germline loops: CDR1 SGDLS, CDR2 YYNGEE. The ends were cut back, 0 bases at V and 0 bases at J, with 15 bases in the middle. This CDR3 comprises 17 residues. The CDR3 reads CASSVATTGSPNYGYTF. In nucleotides, the CDR3 is TGTGCCAGCAGCGTAGCTACGACGGGGTCCCCTAACTATGGCTACACCTTC.

As for this clone: A far larger clone is only one base removed, so a read error is likely. Different DNA sequences within this sample yield the same CDR3. The CDR3 region has the DNA TGTGCCAGCAGCTTGGGGGGCGGGACAGGTTACAATGAGCAGTTCTTC. Translated, it gives CASSLGGGTGYNEQFF. The V and J genes are TRBV5-6 and TRBJ2-1; 8 positions agree with TRBD1. The CDR3 is 16 residues long. V lost 0 bases, J lost 4 bases, and 6 bases stayed unmatched. The germline gives CDR1 SGHDT, CDR2 YYEEEE.

The chain carries TRBV4-1 and TRBJ2-7, with D perhaps matching TRBD1 (5 bases). Trimming left V 0 bases short and J 0 bases short, with 9 bases between. The germline V gene encodes CDR1 MGHRA and CDR2 YSYEKL. CDR3 length: 15 residues. CDR3 loop: CASSQDYQGSYEQYF. The CDR3 DNA reads as TGCGCCAGCAGCCAAGATTATCAGGGCTCCTACGAGCAGTACTTC.

The rearrangement joins TRBV19 to TRBJ1-5, with 10 bases lining up with TRBD1. V was pared by 1 base and J by 6 bases, with 3 bases of the junction left unmatched. Per germline, CDR1 LNHDA and CDR2 SQIVND (reference sequence). This CDR3 spans 15 amino acids. The CDR3 sequence is CASSIAGTGVQPQHF. The DNA for the CDR3 is TGTGCCAGTAGTATAGCAGGGACAGGGGTTCAGCCCCAGCATTTT.

This clone appeared a few times. The chain uses TRBV4-1 and TRBJ1-6, with D unresolved. Trimming removed 7 bases at V and 7 bases at J, with 14 bases between. This CDR3 comprises 14 residues. The germline gives CDR1 MGHRA, CDR2 YSYEKL. CDR3 amino acids: CASNTPAGNSPLHF. CDR3 in DNA: TGCGCCAGCAACACCCCCGCGGGGAATTCACCCCTCCACTTT.

The rearrangement links TRBV28 to TRBJ2-7, with 10 bases aligning to TRBD2. Germline V gene data show CDR1 as MDHEN and CDR2 as SYDVKM. V was pared by 6 bases and J by 5 bases, with 16 bases of the junction left unmatched. The CDR3 extends over 17 amino acids. This chain's CDR3 is CASSSRLGLAGANEQYF. CDR3 in DNA: TGTGCCAGCAGCTCAAGACTAGGGCTAGCGGGAGCCAACGAGCAGTACTTC. Drawing the rest from reference TRBV28 and TRBJ2-7, the complete variable domain is DVKVTQSSRYLVKRTGEKVFLECVQDMDHENMFWYRQDPGLGLRLIYFSYDVKMKEKGDIPEGYSVSREKKERFSLILESASTNQTSMYLCASSSRLGLAGANEQYFGPGTRLTVT.

The rearrangement links TRBV4-1 to TRBJ1-4; TRBD1 matches 8 bases. Germline CDR1 is MGHRA and CDR2 is YSYEKL. The CDR3 is 19 residues long. V shed 1 base and J 8 bases; nucleotides not matched to a gene: 18. CDR3 loop: CASSQGPKRRQGTEEKLFF. CDR3 in DNA: TGCGCCAGCAGCCAAGGACCTAAACGAAGACAGGGGACGGAGGAAAAACTGTTTTTT.

This chain joins TRBV19 and TRBJ2-7, with D tentatively TRBD2 (5 bases). Trimming stripped 1 base from V and 5 bases from J, with 12 bases between. CDR3 size: 14 residues. CDR1 is LNHDA and CDR2 is SQIVND in the germline V gene (reference sequence). The DNA for the CDR3 is TGTGCCAGTAGTATAGGAGGACTTCCAAACGAGCAGTACTTC. It codes for CASSIGGLPNEQYF.

The V and J genes are TRBV6-5 and TRBJ2-7, with 7 bases identical to TRBD1. This CDR3 has 15 amino acids. V trimming: 7 bases; J trimming: 0 bases; junction bases outside the gene matches: 9. Germline assignment: CDR1 MNHEY and CDR2 SVGAGI. DNA of the CDR3: TGTGCCAGCATAGCCGCAGGGGGAAGCTCCTACGAGCAGTACTTC. Translated: CASIAAGGSSYEQYF.

The V and J genes are TRBV11-2 and TRBJ2-1; TRBD1 agrees at 10 bases. V dropped 5 bases and J dropped 6; count of bases not matched to a gene: 4. CDR3 length: 14 amino acids. Germline CDR1 SGHAT, CDR2 FQNNGV. CDR3 loop: CASSPGTGVNEQFF. Here the CDR3 DNA reads TGTGCCAGCAGCCCCGGGACAGGGGTCAATGAGCAGTTCTTC. Variable domain in full (rest from reference TRBV11-2 and TRBJ2-1): EAGVAQSPRYKIIEKRQSVAFWCNPISGHATLYWYQQILGQGPKLLIQFQNNGVVDDSQLPKDRFSAERLKGVDSTLKIQPAKLEDSAVYLCASSPGTGVNEQFFGPGTRLTVL.

V usage is TRBV19 and J usage is TRBJ1-5, with 8 bases identical to TRBD1. The V gene's germline CDR1 is LNHDA and CDR2 SQIVND (reference sequence). The CDR3 runs 13 residues. V lost 4 bases to trimming and J lost 5 bases; unmatched junction nucleotides: 1. This CDR3 is CASSKDRDQPQHF. The CDR3 bases are TGTGCCAGTAGTAAGGACAGGGATCAGCCCCAGCATTTT.

The J gene is TRBJ2-7, the V gene TRBV5-1, with D possibly being TRBD2 (6 bases). This CDR3 region has 15 residues. V lost 0 bases and J 0 bases, leaving 10 bases between the germline ends. Germline CDR1 is SGHRS and CDR2 is YFSETQ. The CDR3 loop reads CASSLGWTTSYEQYF. CDR3 nucleotides: TGCGCCAGCAGCTTGGGTTGGACTACCTCCTACGAGCAGTACTTC.

V gene TRBV2 combines with J gene TRBJ2-7; the D gene is possibly TRBD1 (6 bases). Trimming removed 6 bases from V and 2 bases from J, with 14 bases in between. The CDR3 extends over 14 amino acids. Looked up from germline, CDR1 is SNHLY and CDR2 is FYNNEI. The DNA for the CDR3 is TGTGCCAGCAGGACGGGACAAGAAGCCTACGAGCAGTACTTC. This sequence encodes CASRTGQEAYEQYF.

A word on this clone: One end of the junction fails to match germline, which may point to a read error. The chain is built from TRBV15 and TRBJ2-7; D may be TRBD2 (5 bases). This CDR3 contains 13 residues. The germline gives CDR1 LNHNV, CDR2 YYDKDF (reference sequence). The CDR3: CATSRDGVGRTRF. As DNA, the CDR3 is TGTGCCACCAGCAGAGATGGGGTAGGACGGACTCGCTTC. The full variable domain, its missing parts supplied by reference TRBV15 and TRBJ2-7, is DAMVIQNPRYQVTQFGKPVTLSCSQTLNHNVMYWYQQKSSQAPKLLFHYYDKDFNNEADTPDNFQSRRPNTSFCFLDIRSPGLGDTAMYLCATSRDGVGRTRFGPGTRLTVT.

V gene TRBV4-1 combines with J gene TRBJ2-5, with 7 nucleotides matching TRBD1. Trimming took 8 bases from V and 4 from J; bases not matched to a gene: 7. This CDR3 is 13 amino acids long. Per the germline V gene, CDR1 is MGHRA and CDR2 is YSYEKL. The CDR3 loop is CASSRQGGETQYF. The CDR3 region has the DNA TGCGCCAGCTCCCGACAGGGCGGAGAGACCCAGTACTTC.

V is TRBV19 and J is TRBJ2-7; TRBD1 is a possible D gene (6 bases). Trimming cost V 4 bases and J 0 bases, with 10 bases left between them. This CDR3 is built from 14 residues. Looked up from germline, CDR1 is LNHDA and CDR2 is SQIVND (reference sequence). Here the CDR3 DNA reads TGTGCCAGTAGTAGGACAGATTACTCCTACGAGCAGTACTTC. This encodes CASSRTDYSYEQYF.

V gene TRBV7-9 combines with J gene TRBJ1-4; perhaps TRBD1 as D (6 bases). The CDR3 totals 15 residues. Germline CDR1 reads SEHNR; CDR2 reads FQNEAQ (reference sequence). The V gene lost 0 bases and the J gene lost 8 bases, with 13 bases spanning the gap. The CDR3 loop is CASSLAQGFGEKLFF. Here the CDR3 DNA reads TGTGCCAGCAGCTTAGCACAGGGTTTCGGCGAAAAACTGTTTTTT.

The gene calls are TRBV7-3 and TRBJ2-1, with D possibly being TRBD2 (5 bases). V dropped 1 base and J dropped 8 bases, with 18 bases sitting between them. The CDR3 is 16 amino acids. The V gene's germline CDR1 is SGHTA and CDR2 FQGTGA. DNA for the CDR3: TGTGCCAGCAGCTTAAAGATGGCGGGCCCCGCGGATGAGCAGTTCTTC. Its translation: CASSLKMAGPADEQFF.

The chain carries TRBV12-5 and TRBJ2-2; 10 positions match TRBD1. Germline assignment: CDR1 LGHNT and CDR2 FRNRAP. The CDR3 length is 16 residues. The V and J ends lost 2 bases and 3 bases, in that order; junction bases with no gene match: 3. CDR3: CASGLPGTGDTGELFF. Here the CDR3 DNA reads TGTGCTAGTGGTTTGCCTGGGACAGGGGACACCGGGGAGCTGTTTTTT.